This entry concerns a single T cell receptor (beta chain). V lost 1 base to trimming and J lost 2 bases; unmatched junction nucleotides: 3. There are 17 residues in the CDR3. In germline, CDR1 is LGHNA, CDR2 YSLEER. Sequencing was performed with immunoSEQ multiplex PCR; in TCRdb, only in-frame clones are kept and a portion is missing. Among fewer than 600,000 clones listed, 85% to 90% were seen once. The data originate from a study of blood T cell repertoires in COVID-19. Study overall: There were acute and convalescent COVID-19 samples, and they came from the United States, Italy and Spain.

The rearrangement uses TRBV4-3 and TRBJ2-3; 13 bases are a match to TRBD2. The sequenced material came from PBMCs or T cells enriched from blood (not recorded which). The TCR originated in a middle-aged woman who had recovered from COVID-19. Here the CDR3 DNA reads TGCGCCAGCAGCCAAGGACTAGCGGGAGGACCCACAGATACGCAGTATTTT. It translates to CASSQGLAGGPTDTQYF.